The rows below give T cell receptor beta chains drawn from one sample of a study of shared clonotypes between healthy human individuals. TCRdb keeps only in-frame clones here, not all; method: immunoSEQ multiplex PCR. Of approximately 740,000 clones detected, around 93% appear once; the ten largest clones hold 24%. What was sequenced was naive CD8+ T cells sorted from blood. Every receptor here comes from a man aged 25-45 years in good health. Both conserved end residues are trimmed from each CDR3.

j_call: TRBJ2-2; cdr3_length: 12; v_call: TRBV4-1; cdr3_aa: ASSRSQNTGELF
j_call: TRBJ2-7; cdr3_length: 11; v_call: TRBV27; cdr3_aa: ASSFGSLYEQY
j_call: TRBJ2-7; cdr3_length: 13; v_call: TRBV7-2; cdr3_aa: ASSFLAQGPYEQY
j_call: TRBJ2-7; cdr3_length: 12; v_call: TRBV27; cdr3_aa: ASSLSSGRNEQY
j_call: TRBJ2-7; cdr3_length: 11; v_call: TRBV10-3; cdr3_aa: AIRAGSSYEQY
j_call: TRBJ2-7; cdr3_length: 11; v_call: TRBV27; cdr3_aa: ASSERAAYEQY
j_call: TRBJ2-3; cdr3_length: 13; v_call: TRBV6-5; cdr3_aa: ASSSPREGQDTQY
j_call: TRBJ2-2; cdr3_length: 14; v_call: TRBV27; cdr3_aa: ASSPGLAGAFGELF
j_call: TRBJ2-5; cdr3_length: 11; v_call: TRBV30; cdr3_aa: AWNRVGGETQY
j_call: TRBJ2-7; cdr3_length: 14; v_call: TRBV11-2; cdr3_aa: ASSPTGTGSSYEQY
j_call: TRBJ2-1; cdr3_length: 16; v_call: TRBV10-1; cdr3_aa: ASSARRVAGGSGDEQF
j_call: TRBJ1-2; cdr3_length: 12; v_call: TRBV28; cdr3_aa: ATTGGGVGYGYT
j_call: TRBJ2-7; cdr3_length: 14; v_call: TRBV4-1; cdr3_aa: ASSQELDRTSYEQY
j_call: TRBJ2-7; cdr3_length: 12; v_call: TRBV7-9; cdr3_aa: ASGGGGGPYEQY
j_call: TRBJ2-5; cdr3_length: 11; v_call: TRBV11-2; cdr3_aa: ASSFLVGETQY
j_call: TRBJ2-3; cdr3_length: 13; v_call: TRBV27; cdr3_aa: ASSAGTSGSDTQY
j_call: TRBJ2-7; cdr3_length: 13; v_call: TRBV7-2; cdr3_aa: ASSLGQGISYEQY
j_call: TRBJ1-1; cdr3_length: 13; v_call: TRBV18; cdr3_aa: ASSQSGQLNTEAF
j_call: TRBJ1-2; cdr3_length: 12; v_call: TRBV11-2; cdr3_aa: ASSLVGGNYGYT
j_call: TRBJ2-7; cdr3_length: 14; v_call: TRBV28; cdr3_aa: ASSLALAGVRYEQY
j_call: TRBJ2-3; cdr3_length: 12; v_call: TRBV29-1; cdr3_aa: SAAEVSSTDTQY
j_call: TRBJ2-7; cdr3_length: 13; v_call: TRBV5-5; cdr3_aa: ASSPWTSGSYEQY
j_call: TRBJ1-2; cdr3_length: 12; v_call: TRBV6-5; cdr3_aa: ASSPGQSHYGYT
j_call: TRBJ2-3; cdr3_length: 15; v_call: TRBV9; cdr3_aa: ASSVARRTSASDTQY
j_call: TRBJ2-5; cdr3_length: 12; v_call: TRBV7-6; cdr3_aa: ASEHRGDRETQY
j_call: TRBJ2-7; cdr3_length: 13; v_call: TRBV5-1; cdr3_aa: ASSLDPGGGFEQY
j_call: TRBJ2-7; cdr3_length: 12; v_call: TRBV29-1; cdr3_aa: SVFLPGPVYEQY
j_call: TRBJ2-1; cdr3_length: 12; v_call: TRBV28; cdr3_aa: ASSFLESYNEQF
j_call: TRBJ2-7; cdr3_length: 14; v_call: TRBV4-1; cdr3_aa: ASSQASAGPSYEQY
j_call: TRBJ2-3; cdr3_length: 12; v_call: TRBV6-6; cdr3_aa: ASSYQIEADTQY
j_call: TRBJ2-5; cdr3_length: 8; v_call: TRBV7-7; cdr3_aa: AHLSDRLN
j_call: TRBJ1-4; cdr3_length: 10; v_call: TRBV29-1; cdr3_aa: SAGDRNEKLF
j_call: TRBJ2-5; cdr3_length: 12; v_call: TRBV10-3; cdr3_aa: AISEGRYQETQY
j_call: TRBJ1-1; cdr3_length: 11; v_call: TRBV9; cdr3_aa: VSSSAAHTEAF
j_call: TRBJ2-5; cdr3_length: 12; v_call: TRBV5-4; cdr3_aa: ASSLEQGEETQY
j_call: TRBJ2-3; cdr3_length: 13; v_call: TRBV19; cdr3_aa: ASSILPWSTDTQY
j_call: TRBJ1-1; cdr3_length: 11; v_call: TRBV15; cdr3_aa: ATSRAETAGAF
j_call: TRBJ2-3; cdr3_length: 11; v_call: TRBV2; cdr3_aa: ASSEVPGDTQY
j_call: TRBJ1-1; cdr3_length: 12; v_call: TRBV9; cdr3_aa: ASSAGGRNTEAF
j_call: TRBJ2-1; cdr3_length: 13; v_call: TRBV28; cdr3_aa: ASSLRETSYNEQF
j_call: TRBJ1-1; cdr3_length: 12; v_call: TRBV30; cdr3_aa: AWRRDRVSTEAF
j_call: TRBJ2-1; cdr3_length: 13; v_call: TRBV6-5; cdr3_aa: ASSYSGGDYNEQF
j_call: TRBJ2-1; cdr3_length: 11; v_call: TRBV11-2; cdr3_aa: ASSLTLYAEQF
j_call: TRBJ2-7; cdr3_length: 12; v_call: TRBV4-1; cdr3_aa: ASSQDKGVYEQY
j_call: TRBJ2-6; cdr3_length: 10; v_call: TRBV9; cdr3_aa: ASSAPANVLT
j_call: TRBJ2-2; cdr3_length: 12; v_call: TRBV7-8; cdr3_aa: ASSHRSNTGELF
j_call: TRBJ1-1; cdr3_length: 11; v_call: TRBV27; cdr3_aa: ASSWGKNTEAF
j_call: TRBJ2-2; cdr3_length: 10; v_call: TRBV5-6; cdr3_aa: ASSLITGELF
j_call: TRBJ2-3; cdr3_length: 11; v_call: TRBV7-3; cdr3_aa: ASSLTGGDTQY
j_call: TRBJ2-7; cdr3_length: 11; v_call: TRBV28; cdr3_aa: ASSFETGYEQY
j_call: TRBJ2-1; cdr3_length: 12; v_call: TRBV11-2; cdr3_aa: ASNHRTGTGKPF
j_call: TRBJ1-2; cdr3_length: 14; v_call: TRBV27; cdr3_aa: ASSSRPPDRNYGYT
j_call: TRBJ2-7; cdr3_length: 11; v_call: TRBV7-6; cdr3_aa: ASSLDGGGEQY
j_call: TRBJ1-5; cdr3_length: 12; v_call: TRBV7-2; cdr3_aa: ASSSVSENQPQH
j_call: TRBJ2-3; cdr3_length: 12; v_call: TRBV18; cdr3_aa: ASDGTGGKDTQY
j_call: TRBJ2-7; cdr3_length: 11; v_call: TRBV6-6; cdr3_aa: ASSYGTSYEQY
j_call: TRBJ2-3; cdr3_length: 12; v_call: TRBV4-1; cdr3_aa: ASSQVTSTDTQY